Included here is one T cell receptor beta chain sequence, with context. Its matching antigen is unknown. The record originates from a study of cytomegalovirus exposure and HLA in healthy donors. At the level of the study: Among about 179 million T cells, an earlier analysis found 90 million to 130 million unique TCR beta sequences. The early release's HLA-typed donors yielded some 85 million unique TCRs. General study results and limits: The likely explanation for a cluster of highly shared sequence variants was sequencing artifact. The study dropped some indistinguishable V segments, TRBV6-2 and TRBV6-3 among them.

The PCR made use of 60 Vbeta and 13 Jbeta primers. Libraries were prepared by immunoSEQ multiplex PCR; TCRdb keeps only in-frame clonotypes and omits some of them. This table lists approximately 70,000 clones. V dropped 4 bases and J dropped 5 bases, with 11 bases sitting between them. This CDR3 region has 13 residues. Germline lookup yields CDR1 LGHNA and CDR2 YNFKEQ. The chain joins TRBV4-2 to TRBJ1-2; TRBD1 might be the D (5 bases). Sequencing was carried out using PBMCs. The clonotype originates from a woman in her thirties or forties in good health and CMV-seropositive. CDR3 nucleotide sequence: TGTGCCAGCAGCCCATCGGGACTTTATGGCTACACCTTC. The encoded protein is CASSPSGLYGYTF.